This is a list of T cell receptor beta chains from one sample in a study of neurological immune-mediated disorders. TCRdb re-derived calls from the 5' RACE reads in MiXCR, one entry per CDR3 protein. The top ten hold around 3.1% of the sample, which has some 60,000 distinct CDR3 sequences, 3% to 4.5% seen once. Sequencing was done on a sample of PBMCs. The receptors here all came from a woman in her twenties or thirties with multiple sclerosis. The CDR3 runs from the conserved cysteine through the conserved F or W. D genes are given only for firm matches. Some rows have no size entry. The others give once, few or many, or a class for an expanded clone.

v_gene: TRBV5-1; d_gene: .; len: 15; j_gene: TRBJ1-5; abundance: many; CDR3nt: TGCGCCAGCAGCTCTCCCCAAGATAAGGGTCAGCCCCAGCATTTT; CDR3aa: CASSSPQDKGQPQHF
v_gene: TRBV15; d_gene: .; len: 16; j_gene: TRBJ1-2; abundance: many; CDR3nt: TGTGCCACCAGCGGGGGGTTGGGTGGCGATCGCGATGGCTACACCTTC; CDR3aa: CATSGGLGGDRDGYTF
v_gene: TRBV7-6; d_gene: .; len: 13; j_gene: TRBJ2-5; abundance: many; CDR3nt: TGTGCCAGCAGCTCCCTCTCGCAAGAGACCCAGTACTTC; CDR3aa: CASSSLSQETQYF
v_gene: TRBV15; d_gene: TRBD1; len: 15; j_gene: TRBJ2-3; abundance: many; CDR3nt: TGTGCCACGCGCCGGGACAGGGGTAGCACAGATACGCAGTATTTT; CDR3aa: CATRRDRGSTDTQYF
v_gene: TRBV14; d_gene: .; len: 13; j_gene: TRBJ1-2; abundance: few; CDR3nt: TGTGCCAGCAGCCAGGGGACGAACTATGGCTACACCTTC; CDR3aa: CASSQGTNYGYTF
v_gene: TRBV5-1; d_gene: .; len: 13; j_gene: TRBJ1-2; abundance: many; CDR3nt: TGCGCCAGCAGCTTGGGTGGAGGGGCTGGCTACACCTTC; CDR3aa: CASSLGGGAGYTF
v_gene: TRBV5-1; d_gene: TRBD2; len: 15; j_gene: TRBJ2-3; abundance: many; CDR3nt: TGCGCCAGCAGCTTAGCGGGAGGGCCCTCAGATACGCAGTATTTT; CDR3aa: CASSLAGGPSDTQYF
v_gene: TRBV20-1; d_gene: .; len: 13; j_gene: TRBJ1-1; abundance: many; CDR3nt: TGCAGTGCTAGTAAAAGTAAAATTACTGAAGCTTTCTTT; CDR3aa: CSASKSKITEAFF
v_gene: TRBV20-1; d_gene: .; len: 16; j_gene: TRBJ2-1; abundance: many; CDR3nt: TGCAGTGCTGAAGGGACCACTAGGGGTTCCTACAATGAGCAGTTCTTC; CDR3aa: CSAEGTTRGSYNEQFF
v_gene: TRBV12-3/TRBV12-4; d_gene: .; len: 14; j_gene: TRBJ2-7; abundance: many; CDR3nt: TGTGCCAGCAGTTTGAGGTCCTTAAGTCACGAGCAGTACTTC; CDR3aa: CASSLRSLSHEQYF
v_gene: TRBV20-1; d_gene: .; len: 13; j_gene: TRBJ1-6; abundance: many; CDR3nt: TGCAGTTCGAGAGGGGGGGATAATTCACCCCTCCACTTT; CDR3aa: CSSRGGDNSPLHF
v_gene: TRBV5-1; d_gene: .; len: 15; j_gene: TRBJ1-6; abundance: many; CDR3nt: TGCGCCAGCAGCGCGGACCCAGGGAGAAATTCACCCCTCAACTTT; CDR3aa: CASSADPGRNSPLNF
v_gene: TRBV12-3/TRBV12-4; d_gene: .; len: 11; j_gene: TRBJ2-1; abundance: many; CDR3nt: TGTGCCAGTGCAAAACTTAATGAGCAGTTCTTC; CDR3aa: CASAKLNEQFF
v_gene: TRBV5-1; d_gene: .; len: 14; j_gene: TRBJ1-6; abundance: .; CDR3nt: TGCGCCAGCAGCTTGGGAGGTGTCAATTCACCCCTCAACTTT; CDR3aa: CASSLGGVNSPLNF
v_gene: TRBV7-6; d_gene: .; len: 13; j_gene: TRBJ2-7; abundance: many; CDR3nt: TGTGCCAGCAGCGCGACAGTTACCGACGAGCAGTACTTC; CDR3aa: CASSATVTDEQYF
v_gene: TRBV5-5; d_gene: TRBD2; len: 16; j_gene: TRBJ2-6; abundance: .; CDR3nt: TGTGCCAGCAGCGCCGGACTAGGGGAAGGGGCCAAAGTCCTGACTTTC; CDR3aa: CASSAGLGEGAKVLTF
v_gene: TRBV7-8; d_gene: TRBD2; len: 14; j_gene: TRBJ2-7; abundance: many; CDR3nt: TGTGCCAGCAGCTTAGACCCTAGCGGGCCCGAGCAGTACTTC; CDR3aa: CASSLDPSGPEQYF
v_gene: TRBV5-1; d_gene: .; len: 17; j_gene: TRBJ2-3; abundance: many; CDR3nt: TGCGCCAGCAGCCCCCACAGAGGGGGGTTTGTGGCAGATACGCAGTATTTT; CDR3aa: CASSPHRGGFVADTQYF
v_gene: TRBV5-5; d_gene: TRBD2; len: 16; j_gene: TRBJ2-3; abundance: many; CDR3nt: TGTGCCAGCAGCCCTTTAGCGGGAGTTAGCACAGATACGCAGTATTTT; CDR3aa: CASSPLAGVSTDTQYF
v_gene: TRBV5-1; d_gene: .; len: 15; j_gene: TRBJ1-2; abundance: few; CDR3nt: TGCGCCAGCAGCCCATCCAACGTGCAGCTCTATGGCTACACCTTC; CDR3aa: CASSPSNVQLYGYTF
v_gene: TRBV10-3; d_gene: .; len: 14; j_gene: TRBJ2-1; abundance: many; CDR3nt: TGTGCCATCAGTGAGAGGGGTCCATGGTTTGAGCAGTTCTTC; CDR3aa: CAISERGPWFEQFF
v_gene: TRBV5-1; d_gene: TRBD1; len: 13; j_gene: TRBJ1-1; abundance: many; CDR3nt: TGCGCCAGCAGCTTGGGACAGGGTGGAGAAGCTTTCTTT; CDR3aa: CASSLGQGGEAFF
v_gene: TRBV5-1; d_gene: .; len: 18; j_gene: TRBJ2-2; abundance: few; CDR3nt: TGCGCCAGCAGCTCCCTCCCCCCGACAGGTGGAAACACCGGGGAGCTGTTTTTT; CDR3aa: CASSSLPPTGGNTGELFF
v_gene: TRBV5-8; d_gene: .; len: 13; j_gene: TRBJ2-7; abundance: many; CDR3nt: TGTGCCAGCAGCCACCCAGGACGCTACGAGCAGTACTTC; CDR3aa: CASSHPGRYEQYF
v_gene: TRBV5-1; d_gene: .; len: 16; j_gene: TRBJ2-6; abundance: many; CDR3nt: TGCGCCAGCAGCTCCACAGGGATCTCTGGGGCCAACGTCCTGACTTTC; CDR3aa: CASSSTGISGANVLTF
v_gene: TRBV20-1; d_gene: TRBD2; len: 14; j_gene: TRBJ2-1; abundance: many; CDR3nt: TGCAGTGCTAGAGGCCCGACTAGCTCAAGTGAGCAGTTCTTC; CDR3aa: CSARGPTSSSEQFF
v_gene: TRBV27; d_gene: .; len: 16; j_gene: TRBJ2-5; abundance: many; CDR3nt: TGTGCCAGCAGCCGCCTGGAGGCAGGCTCTGGGGAGACCCAGTACTTC; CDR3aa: CASSRLEAGSGETQYF
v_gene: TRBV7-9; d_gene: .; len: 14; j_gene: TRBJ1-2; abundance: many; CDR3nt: TGTGCCAGCAGCCCGCCAAATAGGAATGAAGGCTACACCTTC; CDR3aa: CASSPPNRNEGYTF
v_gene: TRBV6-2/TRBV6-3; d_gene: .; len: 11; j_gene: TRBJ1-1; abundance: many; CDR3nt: TGTGCCAGCAGCCCCCGCACTGAAGCTTTCTTT; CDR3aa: CASSPRTEAFF
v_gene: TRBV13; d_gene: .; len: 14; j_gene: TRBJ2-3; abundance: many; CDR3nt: TGTGCCAGCAGCTTACTGTGGCGCTCGGATACGCAGTATTTT; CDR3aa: CASSLLWRSDTQYF
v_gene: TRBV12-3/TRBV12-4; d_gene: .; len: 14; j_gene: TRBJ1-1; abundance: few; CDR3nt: TGTGCCAGCAGTTTTACCCAGGGCCTGACTGAAGCTTTCTTT; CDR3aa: CASSFTQGLTEAFF
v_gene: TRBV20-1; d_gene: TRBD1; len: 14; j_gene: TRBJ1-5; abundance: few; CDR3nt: TGCAGTGCGAAACCGGGACAGGGCAATCAGCCCCAGCATTTT; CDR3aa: CSAKPGQGNQPQHF
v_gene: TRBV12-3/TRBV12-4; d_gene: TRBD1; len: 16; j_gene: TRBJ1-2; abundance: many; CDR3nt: TGTGCCAGCAGTTTAGTCAGGGGGCGAGCTAACTATGGCTACACCTTC; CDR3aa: CASSLVRGRANYGYTF
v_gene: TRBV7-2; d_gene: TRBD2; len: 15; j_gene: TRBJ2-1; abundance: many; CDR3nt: TGTGCCAGCAGCCCCTCAAGCGGGGGTCTAAGTGAGCAGTTCTTC; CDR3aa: CASSPSSGGLSEQFF
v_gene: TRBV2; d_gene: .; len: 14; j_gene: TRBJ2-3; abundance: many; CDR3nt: TGTGCCAGCAGTGAAATAGTCCTCACAGATACGCAGTATTTT; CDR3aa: CASSEIVLTDTQYF
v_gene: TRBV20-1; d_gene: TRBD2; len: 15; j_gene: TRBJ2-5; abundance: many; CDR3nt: TGCAGTGCTGGAAGCGGGAGGGCCGAGAGAGAGACCCAGTACTTC; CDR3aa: CSAGSGRAERETQYF
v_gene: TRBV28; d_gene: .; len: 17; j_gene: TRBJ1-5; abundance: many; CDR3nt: TGTGCCAGCACGCACCTCCGTGGACCATATAGCAATCAGCCCCAGAATTTT; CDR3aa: CASTHLRGPYSNQPQNF
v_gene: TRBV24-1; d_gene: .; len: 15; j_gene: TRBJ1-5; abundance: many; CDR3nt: TGTGCCACCAGTGACTCTCGAGGGAGCAATCAGCCCCAGCATTTT; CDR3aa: CATSDSRGSNQPQHF
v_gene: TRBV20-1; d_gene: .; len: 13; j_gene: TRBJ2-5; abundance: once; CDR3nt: TGCAGTGCTTTCCAGGGTAGCCAAGAGACCCAGTACTTC; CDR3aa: CSAFQGSQETQYF
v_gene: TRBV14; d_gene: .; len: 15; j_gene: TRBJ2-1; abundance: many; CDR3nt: TGTGCCAGCAGCCAGCTTCCAAGCGGGTACAATGAGCAGTTCTTC; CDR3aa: CASSQLPSGYNEQFF
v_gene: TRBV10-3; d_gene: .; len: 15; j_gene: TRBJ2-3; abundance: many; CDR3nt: TGTGCCATCAGTGAACGGGACCCTAACACAGATACGCAGTATTTT; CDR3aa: CAISERDPNTDTQYF
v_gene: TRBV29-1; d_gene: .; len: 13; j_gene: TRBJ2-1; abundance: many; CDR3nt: TGCAGCGTGGGGGTAGGTACAAGATCCCCGCAGTTCTTC; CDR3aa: CSVGVGTRSPQFF
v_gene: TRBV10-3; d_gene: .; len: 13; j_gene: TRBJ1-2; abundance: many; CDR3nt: TGTGCCATCAGTGAGGTGGCCCACTATGGCTACACCTTC; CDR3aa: CAISEVAHYGYTF
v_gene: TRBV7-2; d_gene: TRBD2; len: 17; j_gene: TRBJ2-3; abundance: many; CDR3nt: TGTGCCAGCAGCTTAGGGAGCCTAGCGGGGGGGGCTGATACGCAGTATTTT; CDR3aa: CASSLGSLAGGADTQYF
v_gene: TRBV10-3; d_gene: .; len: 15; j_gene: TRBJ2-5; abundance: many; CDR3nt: TGTGCCATCAGTGTTTTTGGGCAGGGTGGAGAGACCCAGTACTTC; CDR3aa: CAISVFGQGGETQYF
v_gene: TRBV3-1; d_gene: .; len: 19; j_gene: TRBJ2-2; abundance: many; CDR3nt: TGTGCCAGCAGCCCAAGAAATCCGCGGCTAATTATGGACACCGGGGAGCTGTTTTTT; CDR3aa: CASSPRNPRLIMDTGELFF
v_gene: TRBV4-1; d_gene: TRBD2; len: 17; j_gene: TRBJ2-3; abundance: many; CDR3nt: TGCGCCAGCAGCCAAGATGCGGCGGGGGGGCCCAAGGGTACGCAGTATTTT; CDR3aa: CASSQDAAGGPKGTQYF
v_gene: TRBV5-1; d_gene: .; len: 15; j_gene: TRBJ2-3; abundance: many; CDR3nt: TGCGCCAGCGTCCCGCAGGACCCTTTAACAGATACGCAGTATTTT; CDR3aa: CASVPQDPLTDTQYF